This TCR beta chain was captured in a study of T cells in Graves' hyperthyroidism and ophthalmopathy. Study findings and constraints: Among thyroid clonotypes expanded above 0.001, most also appeared in blood.

Trimming pared 6 bases from V and 0 bases from J, leaving 15 bases between. The CDR3 is 16 amino acids. Per germline, CDR1 LGHDT and CDR2 YNNKEL (reference sequence). With regard to this clonotype: What it binds is unknown.

What was amplified from RNA transcripts were TCR beta CDR3 regions. The primer set for the first-round RT-PCR of the TCR CDR3 was HTBI. TCRdb recomputed calls from the multiplex PCR reads with MiXCR, one row per CDR3 protein. The sample contains hundreds of thousands of distinct CDR3 sequences, 15% to 20% of which appear only once. The sequenced material came from blood. V gene TRBV3-1 combines with J gene TRBJ2-1, with TRBD2 as a possible D gene (6 bases). This TCR was sampled from a man in his forties with Graves' ophthalmopathy. The CDR3 region has the DNA TGTGCCAGCAGATCGGAGGGAGAAAGCTCCTACAATGAGCAGTTCTTC. Translated: CASRSEGESSYNEQFF.